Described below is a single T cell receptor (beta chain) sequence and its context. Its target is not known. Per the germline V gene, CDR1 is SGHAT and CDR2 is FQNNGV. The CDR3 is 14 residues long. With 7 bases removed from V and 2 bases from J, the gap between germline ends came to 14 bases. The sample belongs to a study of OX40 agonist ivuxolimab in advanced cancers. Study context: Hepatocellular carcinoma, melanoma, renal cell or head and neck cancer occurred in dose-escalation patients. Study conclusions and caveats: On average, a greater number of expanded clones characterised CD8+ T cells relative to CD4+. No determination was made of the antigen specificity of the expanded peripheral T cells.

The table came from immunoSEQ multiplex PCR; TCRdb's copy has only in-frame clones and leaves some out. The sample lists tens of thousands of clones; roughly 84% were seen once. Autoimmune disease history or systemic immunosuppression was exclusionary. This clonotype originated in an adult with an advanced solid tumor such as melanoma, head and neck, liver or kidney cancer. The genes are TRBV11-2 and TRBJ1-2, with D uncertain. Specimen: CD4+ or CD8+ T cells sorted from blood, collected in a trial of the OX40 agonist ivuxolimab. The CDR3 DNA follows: TGTGCCAGCAACTCCTTGGGATCCAACTATGGCTACACCTTC. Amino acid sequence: CASNSLGSNYGYTF.